This T cell receptor beta chain is drawn from a study of graft-versus-host responses after intestinal transplantation. Study as a whole: Recipients had multivisceral, liver-intestinal, or isolated intestinal transplants. Following induction with anti-thymocyte globulin, all recipients were given tacrolimus and steroids for about 3 years. Study-level results: Early after transplant, HvG clones declined as circulating GvH clones peaked. Marrow from the recipient contained GvH clones, some of which had appeared first in ileum or blood.

The V gene lost 4 bases and the J gene lost 4 bases, with 8 bases spanning the gap. The CDR3 has 13 amino acids. The germline V gene encodes CDR1 LNHDA and CDR2 SQIVND (reference sequence). Profiled with immunoSEQ multiplex PCR; TCRdb holds only in-frame clones, not every one. In the table there are some 97,000 clones, approximately 84% of which are singletons. Worth noting for this clone: The antigen remains unidentified.

This sequence joins TRBV19 and TRBJ2-4; TRBD1 might be the D (7 bases). The source of this sequence is a human donor who was the organ donor for an intestinal transplant. The source material was unstimulated CD4+ T cells sorted from spleen or lymph node cells, sampled before transplant. The CDR3: CASSTGGKNIQYF. CDR3 nucleotide sequence: TGTGCCAGTAGTACAGGGGGGAAAAACATTCAGTACTTC.